These 11 T cell receptor beta chains were all obtained from the same sample, sequenced in a study of blood T cell repertoires in COVID-19. Repertoires were generated with immunoSEQ multiplex PCR, while TCRdb's copy carries only in-frame clones and drops some. The table has some 350,000 clones, 90% to 95% seen once. Sequencing used peripheral blood. Source of these receptors: a woman under 30 who had recovered from COVID-19.

V is TRBV15 and J is TRBJ1-4, with 7 bases matching TRBD1. Germline V CDR1 and CDR2: LNHNV, YYDKDF (reference sequence). The J segment lost 5 bases and the V segment lost 3 bases, leaving 9 bases of the junction unmatched. The CDR3 loop spans 16 amino acids. In DNA, the CDR3 is TGTGCCACCAGCAGGGTAGAACAGGGGTTCAATGAAAAACTGTTTTTT. The encoded protein is CATSRVEQGFNEKLFF. The full variable domain, in which reference TRBV15 and TRBJ1-4 provide the parts outside the CDR3, is DAMVIQNPRYQVTQFGKPVTLSCSQTLNHNVMYWYQQKSSQAPKLLFHYYDKDFNNEADTPDNFQSRRPNTSFCFLDIRSPGLGDTAMYLCATSRVEQGFNEKLFFGSGTQLSVL.

This rearrangement joins TRBV5-4 to TRBJ2-3, with D possibly TRBD2 on 6 matching bases. Germline V gene lookup returns CDR1 SGHNT and CDR2 YYREEE (reference sequence). The length of the CDR3 is 15 residues. Trimming left V 3 bases short and J 2 bases short, with 13 bases between. CDR3 in amino acids: CASSSRLGDTDTQYF. In nucleotides, the CDR3 is TGTGCCAGCAGCTCAAGACTAGGCGACACAGATACGCAGTATTTT.

This clone was seen just once. The J gene is TRBJ2-1, the V gene TRBV27, with D perhaps TRBD1 (6 bases). CDR3 length: 14 residues. CDR1 MNHEY and CDR2 SMNVEV come from the germline V gene (reference sequence). V lost 4 bases, J lost 16 bases, and 23 bases lay in between. The chain's CDR3 is CASSWESKTGTQFF. As DNA, the CDR3 is TGTGCCAGCAGTTGGGAGAGCAAAACAGGGACCCAATTCTTC.

The V call is TRBV9, the J call TRBJ2-3, with 8 bases matching TRBD2. V was clipped by 0 bases and J by 5 bases; unmatched bases: 8. Germline V lookup: CDR1 SGDLS, CDR2 YYNGEE. This CDR3 contains 16 residues. The CDR3 DNA follows: TGTGCCAGCAGCGTAGCCCCCGGGAGGGCCAGAGATACGCAGTATTTT. The encoded protein is CASSVAPGRARDTQYF.

The chain recombines TRBV5-4 with TRBJ2-3; D remains ambiguous. The CDR3 has 14 residues. V dropped 0 bases and J dropped 6 bases, with 11 bases sitting between them. Germline lookup yields CDR1 SGHNT and CDR2 YYREEE (reference sequence). This chain's CDR3 is CASSLGQDHDTQYF. CDR3 nucleotide sequence: TGTGCCAGCAGCTTGGGGCAGGATCACGATACGCAGTATTTT.

The table lists this clone with a count of one. The rearrangement uses TRBV3-1 (or the pseudogene TRBV3-2) and TRBJ2-3; TRBD2 matches at 7 bases. Germline V gives CDR1 LGHDT, CDR2 YNNKEL (reference sequence). The CDR3 spans 16 residues. Trimming removed 1 base from V and 4 bases from J; junction bases left unmatched: 8. In DNA form, the CDR3 reads TGTGCCAGCAGCCAAGCTGGGGGAGGGAAGGCAGATACGCAGTATTTT. Its protein product is CASSQAGGGKADTQYF.

J is TRBJ2-1 and V is TRBV7-2; TRBD2 matches 11 bases. The CDR3 is 18 amino acids. V gave up 1 base and J gave up 6 bases; unmatched junction bases: 11. Germline assignment: CDR1 SGHTA and CDR2 FQGNSA. CDR3 in amino acids: CASSLVKLAGDSSNEQFF. In DNA, the CDR3 is TGTGCCAGCAGCTTAGTTAAACTAGCGGGAGACTCGAGCAATGAGCAGTTCTTC.

The chain carries TRBV19 and TRBJ2-5; the D gene is possibly TRBD1 (5 bases). V dropped 2 bases and J dropped 2 bases, with 15 bases sitting between them. The CDR3 is 16 residues long. CDR1 is LNHDA and CDR2 is SQIVND in the germline V gene (reference sequence). The CDR3 sequence: CASSIILGVAQETQYF. The CDR3, as DNA: TGTGCCAGTAGTATAATCTTAGGGGTTGCGCAAGAGACCCAGTACTTC.

In its sample, this clone was seen a few times. The rearrangement joins TRBV6-1 to TRBJ2-2; 9 bases agree with TRBD2. The CDR3 runs to 18 residues. V gave up 4 bases and J gave up 4 bases; unmatched junction bases: 13. The germline V gene has CDR1 MNHNS and CDR2 SASEGT. The CDR3: CASSGPPGGGGGTGELFF. The CDR3 DNA is TGTGCCAGCAGTGGTCCCCCAGGCGGGGGGGGTGGCACCGGGGAGCTGTTTTTT.

J is TRBJ2-3 and V is TRBV7-2, with TRBD2 as a possible D gene (5 bases). This CDR3 contains 15 residues. Deletions cut 8 bases from V and 1 base from J, with 16 bases between. Germline loops: CDR1 SGHTA, CDR2 FQGNSA. DNA for the CDR3: TGTGCCAGCCGCCCCCCCGGGATTGGCACAGATACGCAGTATTTT. It translates to CASRPPGIGTDTQYF. Using reference TRBV7-2 and TRBJ2-3 for the parts outside the CDR3, the full variable domain is GAGVSQSPSNKVTEKGKDVELRCDPISGHTALYWYRQSLGQGLEFLIYFQGNSAPDKSGLPSDRFSAERTGGSVSTLTIQRTQQEDSAVYLCASRPPGIGTDTQYFGPGTRLTVL.

The chain joins TRBV9 to TRBJ2-1, with 7 bases aligning to TRBD2. This CDR3 has 16 residues. The germline gives CDR1 SGDLS, CDR2 YYNGEE. With V trimmed by 4 bases and J by 0 bases, 7 bases remained unmatched. The CDR3 is CASSPWGGSSYNEQFF. The CDR3 DNA sequence: TGTGCCAGCAGCCCTTGGGGGGGTAGCTCCTACAATGAGCAGTTCTTC.